This TCR beta chain was recovered during a study of T cell responses to AZD1222 COVID-19 vaccine. Study-level background: Second-dose timings of about 4 or about 12 weeks were pooled. Study-level points and caveats: A rise in Spike-specific TCR breadth and depth followed two AZD1222 doses. In all cases, repertoires were sampled only after the peak T cell response. Donors, mostly white British, included more females; clonal diversity was possibly underestimated.

The method was immunoSEQ multiplex PCR; TCRdb's version includes in-frame clones alone and lacks a portion of them. This table has fewer than 110,000 clones, around 92% appearing once. Comments on this clone: What it binds is not known.

With 0 bases clipped from V and 7 bases from J, the junction kept 5 bases outside the gene matches. CDR1 is SGDLS and CDR2 is YYNGEE in the germline V gene. The length of the CDR3 is 15 residues. The material sequenced was peripheral blood, taken on day 0 of AZD1222 vaccination. This TCR was sampled from an adult in good health. The chain carries TRBV9 and TRBJ2-1, with TRBD2 identical over 9 bases. The CDR3 here is CASSVGVAGANEQFF. The DNA for the CDR3 is TGTGCCAGCAGCGTAGGGGTAGCGGGAGCGAATGAGCAGTTCTTC.